The clone carrying this TCR beta chain has at least ten counts. Its cognate antigen is unknown. The investigators amplified TCR beta CDR3 regions from RNA transcripts. HTBI primers were employed in a first-round RT-PCR of the TCR CDR3. TCRdb redid the calling of the multiplex PCR reads with MiXCR, one entry per CDR3 protein. The table lists roughly 420,000 distinct CDR3 sequences, less than 20% of them singletons. These data come from a study of T cells in Graves' hyperthyroidism and ophthalmopathy. The study, taken as a whole, reports: Most thyroid clonotypes expanded above 0.001 were also detected in blood.

Uncontrolled infection, other autoimmune disease, pregnancy or lactation disqualified patients from enrolment. This CDR3 contains 16 residues. Germline V gene lookup returns CDR1 LNHDA and CDR2 SQIVND (reference sequence). The V end lost 1 base, the J end lost 9 bases, and 16 bases lay between the germline ends. Sequencing was performed on blood. This chain joins TRBV19 and TRBJ1-6; a possible D gene is TRBD1 (5 bases). The source is a woman between 18 and 30 years old with Graves' hyperthyroidism. The CDR3 DNA reads TGTGCCAGTAGTATAGCAGCCGCAGGGATCTCTTCACCCCTCCACTTT. This gives the protein CASSIAAAGISSPLHF.